This TCR beta chain was sequenced for a study of CD8+CD57+ T cells in acquired aplastic anemia. Genomic DNA was employed as the template in profiling TCR beta VDJ and CDR3. MiXCR, applied by TCRdb to the reads, yields one record per CDR3 protein. The data contain tens of thousands of distinct CDR3 sequences, approximately 46% of them singletons. V trimming: 5 bases; J trimming: 5 bases; junction bases outside the gene matches: 4. The germline V gene encodes CDR1 SGHTA and CDR2 FQGTGA. There are 13 residues in the CDR3. This clonotype appeared a few times. This receptor was taken from a human donor in good health, serving as a control. This chain uses TRBV7-3 with TRBJ2-5; TRBD1 matches at 8 bases. Sequencing input: sorted CD4+, CD8+, or CD8+CD57+ T cells (not recorded which) from PBMCs. The CDR3 sequence is CASSLRDRETQYF. The CDR3 DNA reads as TGTGCCAGCAGCCTCCGGGACAGGGAGACCCAGTACTTC.